A single sample is the source of the 7 T cell receptor beta chains below, sequenced in a study of T cells in Graves' hyperthyroidism and ophthalmopathy. TCR beta CDR3 regions were amplified from RNA transcripts. During a first-round RT-PCR of the TCR CDR3, the HTBI primer set was used. TCRdb reanalysed the multiplex PCR reads using MiXCR and keeps one entry per CDR3 protein. The sample records about 360,000 distinct CDR3 sequences, about 25% being singletons. Sequences were obtained from blood. These receptors all come from a man in his forties or fifties with Graves' hyperthyroidism.

The chain recombines TRBV10-2 with TRBJ2-1; 8 bases are a match to TRBD2. There are 14 residues in the CDR3. Germline V gene sequence: CDR1 WSHSY, CDR2 SAAADI. The ends lost 6 bases at V and 5 bases at J; junction bases unmatched: 6. In nucleotides, the CDR3 is TGCGCCAGCAGCCCCGTAGCGGGGCACAATGAGCAGTTCTTC. It is translated as CASSPVAGHNEQFF.

The genes are TRBV20-1 and TRBJ2-7, with 11 positions matching TRBD2. The V gene end was trimmed by 3 bases and the J gene end by 2 bases; junction bases not matched to a gene: 6. The CDR3 contains 15 residues. Germline CDR1 reads DFQATT; CDR2 reads SNEGSKA (reference sequence). The CDR3 spells CSARGGLAGTYEQYF. CDR3 nucleotide sequence: TGCAGTGCTAGGGGCGGACTAGCGGGCACCTACGAGCAGTACTTC.

V usage is TRBV12-3 or TRBV12-4 and J usage is TRBJ2-1, with D possibly being TRBD2 (5 bases). Trimming pared 6 bases from V and 1 base from J, leaving 13 bases between. The CDR3 consists of 15 residues. CDR3: CASRKLVGSYNEQFF. As DNA, the CDR3 is TGTGCCAGCAGGAAACTAGTGGGTTCCTACAATGAGCAGTTCTTC.

This clonotype was recorded a few times. The V gene is TRBV12-3 or TRBV12-4, the J gene TRBJ2-2, with D perhaps TRBD2 (5 bases). This CDR3 has 13 residues. Trimming removed 7 bases at V and 7 bases at J, with 13 bases between. As DNA, the CDR3 is TGTGCCAGCATCTCGTTCGAGGGCGGGGAGCTGTTTTTT. Amino acids: CASISFEGGELFF.

The chain has TRBV7-9 and TRBJ1-1; D unresolved. The CDR3 is made up of 15 amino acids. The ends were cut back, 5 bases at V and 0 bases at J, with 13 bases in the middle. CDR1 SEHNR and CDR2 FQNEAQ come from the germline V gene (reference sequence). The CDR3 coding sequence is TGTGCCAGCAGCCCCCTCGCCTGGGTGAACACTGAAGCTTTCTTT. Its translation is CASSPLAWVNTEAFF.

V usage is TRBV25-1 and J usage is TRBJ2-5; TRBD2 might be the D (5 bases). The CDR3 has 13 amino acids. V dropped 4 bases and J dropped 1 base, with 7 bases sitting between them. Germline lookup yields CDR1 MGHDK and CDR2 SYGVNS. CDR3 coding DNA: TGTGCCAGCAGTGTTGAGGGCCAAGAGACCCAGTACTTC. This codes for CASSVEGQETQYF.

The chain combines TRBV7-6 with TRBJ2-2, with unresolved D. V lost 6 bases, J lost 7 bases, and 12 bases lay in between. Germline V gene sequence: CDR1 SGHVS, CDR2 FNYEAQ. CDR3 length equals 13 residues. The CDR3 DNA is TGTGCCAGCAGATTTACCCAAGTCGGGGAGCTGTTTTTT. As protein: CASRFTQVGELFF.